The 2 T cell receptor beta chains below were found in one sample sequenced in a study of T cell changes during pregnancy in multiple sclerosis (dated by TCRdb to the late 2010s). Library prep was done by the immunoSEQ multiplex PCR assay. This is the immuneACCESS table as TCRdb keeps it, with only in-frame sequences that have V and J called. A part of the clones is gone; compared with another copy, unresolved V genes explain less than half, and the rest is unexplained. For this sample the table gives more than 25,000 clones, of which around nine tenths were detected only once. The ten largest clones represent around 6.8% of the sample. This material consisted of CD8+ T cells from peripheral blood mononuclear cells, taken after pregnancy. The receptors derive from a female donor with multiple sclerosis, enrolled in a pregnancy study.

The chain has TRBV29-1 and TRBJ1-2; no definite D call. The CDR3 sequence is 14 residues long. Germline V gives CDR1 SQVTM, CDR2 ANQGSEA. Trimming removed 2 bases from V and 4 bases from J, with 14 bases in between. CDR3 DNA: TGCAGCGTTGAACCCCAAGCCACCCTCTATGGCTACACCTTC. Its protein product is CSVEPQATLYGYTF.

The chain recombines TRBV7-9 with TRBJ2-1, with D unclear. The V gene lost 6 bases and the J gene lost 5 bases, with 11 bases spanning the gap. Germline V lookup: CDR1 SEHNR, CDR2 FQNEAQ (reference sequence). The CDR3 is made up of 13 amino acids. CDR3 sequence: CASSDVTDNEQFF. CDR3 bases: TGTGCCAGCAGTGACGTAACAGACAATGAGCAGTTCTTC.